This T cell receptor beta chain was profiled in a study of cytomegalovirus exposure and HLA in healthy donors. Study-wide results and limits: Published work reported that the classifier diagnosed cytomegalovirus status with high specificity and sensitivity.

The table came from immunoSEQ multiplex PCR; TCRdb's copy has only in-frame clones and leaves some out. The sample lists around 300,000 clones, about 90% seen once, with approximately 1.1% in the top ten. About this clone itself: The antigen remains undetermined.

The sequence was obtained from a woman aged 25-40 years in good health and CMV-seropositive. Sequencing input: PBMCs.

Written as DNA, the CDR3 is TGCAGCGTAACCGACCCCTTTCAAAACAATGAGCAGTTCTTC. It translates to CSVTDPFQNNEQFF. V usage is TRBV29-1 and J usage is TRBJ2-1; unclear D gene. This CDR3 has 14 amino acids. Trimming pared 6 bases from V and 5 bases from J, leaving 17 bases between. Germline CDR1 and CDR2: SQVTM and ANQGSEA.